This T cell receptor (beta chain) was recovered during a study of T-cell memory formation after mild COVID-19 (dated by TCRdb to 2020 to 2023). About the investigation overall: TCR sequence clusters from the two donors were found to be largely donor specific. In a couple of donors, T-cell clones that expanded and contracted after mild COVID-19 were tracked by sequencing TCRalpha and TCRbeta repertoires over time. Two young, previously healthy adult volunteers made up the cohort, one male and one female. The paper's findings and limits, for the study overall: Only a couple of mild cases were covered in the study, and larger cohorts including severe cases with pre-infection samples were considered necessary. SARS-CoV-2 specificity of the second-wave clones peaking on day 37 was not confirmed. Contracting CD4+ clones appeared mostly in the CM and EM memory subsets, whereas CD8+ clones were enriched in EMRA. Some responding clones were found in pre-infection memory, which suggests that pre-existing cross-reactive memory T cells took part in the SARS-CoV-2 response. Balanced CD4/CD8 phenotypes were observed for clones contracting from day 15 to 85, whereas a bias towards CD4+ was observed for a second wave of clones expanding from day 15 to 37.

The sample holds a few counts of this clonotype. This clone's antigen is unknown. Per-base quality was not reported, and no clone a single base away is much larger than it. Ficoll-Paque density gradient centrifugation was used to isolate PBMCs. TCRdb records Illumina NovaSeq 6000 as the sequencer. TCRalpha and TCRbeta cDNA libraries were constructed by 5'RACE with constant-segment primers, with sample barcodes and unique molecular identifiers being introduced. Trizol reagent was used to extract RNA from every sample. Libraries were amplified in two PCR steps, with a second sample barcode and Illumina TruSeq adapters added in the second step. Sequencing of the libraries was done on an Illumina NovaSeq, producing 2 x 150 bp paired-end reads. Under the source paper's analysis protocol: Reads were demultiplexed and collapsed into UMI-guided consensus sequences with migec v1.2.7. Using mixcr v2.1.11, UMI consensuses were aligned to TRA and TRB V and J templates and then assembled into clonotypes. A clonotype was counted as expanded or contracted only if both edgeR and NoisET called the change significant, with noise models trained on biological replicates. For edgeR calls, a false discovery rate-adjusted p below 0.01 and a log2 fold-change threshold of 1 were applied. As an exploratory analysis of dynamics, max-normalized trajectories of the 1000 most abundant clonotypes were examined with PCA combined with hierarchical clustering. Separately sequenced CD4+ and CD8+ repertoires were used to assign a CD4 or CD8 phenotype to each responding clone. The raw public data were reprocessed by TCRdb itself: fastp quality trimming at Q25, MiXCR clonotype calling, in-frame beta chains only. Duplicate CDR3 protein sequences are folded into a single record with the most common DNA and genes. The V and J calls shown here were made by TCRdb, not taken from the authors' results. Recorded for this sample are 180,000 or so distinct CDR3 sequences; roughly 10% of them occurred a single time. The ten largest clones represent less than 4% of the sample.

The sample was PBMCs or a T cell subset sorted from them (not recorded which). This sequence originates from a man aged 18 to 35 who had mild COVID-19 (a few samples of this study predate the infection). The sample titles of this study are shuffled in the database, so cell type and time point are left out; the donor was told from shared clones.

Read as DNA, the sequence is TGCGCCAGCAGCTTGGGTCAGGGCGTAGTCTACGAGCAGTACTTC. This encodes CASSLGQGVVYEQYF. In this chain, TRBV5-1 is recombined with TRBJ2-7, with TRBD1 perhaps the D gene, on 5 matching bases. V is reduced by 0 bases and J by 3 bases, leaving a spacing of 13 bases between them. From its cysteine to its phenylalanine, the CDR3 spans 15 amino acids. Left in the record is the CDR3 DNA by itself, 45 bases read in frame from the first base. Sequences SGHRS (CDR1) and YFSETQ (CDR2) are obtained from the germline V gene.